These T cell receptor beta chains were read from a single sample in a study of T-cell memory formation after mild COVID-19. Using its own MiXCR run on the 5' RACE reads, TCRdb lists one record per CDR3 protein. The sample lists 530,000 or so distinct CDR3 sequences; 17% were seen once. The sample taken for sequencing was PBMCs or a T cell subset sorted from them (not recorded which). The receptors were sampled from an adult woman who had mild COVID-19 (a few samples of this study predate the infection). Cell type and time point are not known. The CDR3 runs from the conserved cysteine through the conserved F or W. Fields, in order: V gene, J gene, D gene, clone size, CDR3 DNA, CDR3 protein. A D gene is named only where the DNA matches it firmly. Expanded clones get a size class; other rows say once, few or many, or leave the size out.

TRBV6-5	TRBJ2-5	TRBD1	-	TGTGCCAGCAGTTACTCGGCCTGGACCGTTAGGACAGGGCAGGAGGAGACCCAGTACTTC	CASSYSAWTVRTGQEETQYF
TRBV12-3/TRBV12-4	TRBJ2-1	-	few	TGTGCCAGCAGCCCGGGACTCAGGAGCTCCTACAATGAGCAGTTCTTC	CASSPGLRSSYNEQFF
TRBV6-5	TRBJ1-1	-	few	TGTGCCAGCAGTCCGGACAGCTACAGTTTCACTGAAGCTTTCTTT	CASSPDSYSFTEAFF
TRBV25-1	TRBJ2-3	-	-	TGTGCCAGCAGTGATTGGGAGGAGGGCGCAGATACGCAGTATTTT	CASSDWEEGADTQYF
TRBV27	TRBJ2-5	TRBD1	-	TGTGCCAGCAGTTTATTGGGGACAGGCCAAGAGACCCAGTACTTC	CASSLLGTGQETQYF
TRBV28	TRBJ2-2	-	few	TGTGCCAGCAGGTCAGGGTCGGGTCGCTCCGGGGAGCTGTTTTTT	CASRSGSGRSGELFF
TRBV5-5	TRBJ2-1	TRBD2	-	TGTGCCAGCAGCTTAAGACTAGCGGGATCCAATGAGCAGTTCTTC	CASSLRLAGSNEQFF
TRBV20-1	TRBJ2-1	TRBD2	-	TGCAGTGCTAGGGTAGTGACTAGCGGGAGAGGAGAGCAGTTCTTC	CSARVVTSGRGEQFF
TRBV3-1	TRBJ2-4	-	few	TGTGCCAGCAGCCAAGACGTACAGAGTATTCAGTACTTC	CASSQDVQSIQYF
TRBV25-1	TRBJ2-5	-	many	TGTGCCAGCAGGGGGGAAGGCCAAGAGACCCAGTACTTC	CASRGEGQETQYF
TRBV7-9	TRBJ2-5	TRBD1	-	TGTGCCAGCAGCCTCGGGACAGGGAATTCCGAGACCCAGTACTTC	CASSLGTGNSETQYF
TRBV6-2/TRBV6-3	TRBJ2-3	TRBD2	-	TGTGCCAGCAGTTACTCTTCTCGCGGGAGCGCTGGAGATACGCAGTATTTT	CASSYSSRGSAGDTQYF
TRBV7-8	TRBJ1-1	-	-	TGTGCCAGCAGCTTCGGGGCGCGAACTGAAGCTTTCTTT	CASSFGARTEAFF
TRBV7-2	TRBJ2-7	TRBD2	-	TGTGCCCTGACTAGCGGGCACTACGAGCAGTACTTC	CALTSGHYEQYF
TRBV24-1	TRBJ2-1	-	many	TGTGCCACCAGTGATTTGGAAGGGCATGGCTACAATGAGCAGTTCTTC	CATSDLEGHGYNEQFF
TRBV12-3/TRBV12-4	TRBJ1-5	-	-	TGTGCCAGCAGTTTACGAACCCTCCCACAGCCCCAGCATTTT	CASSLRTLPQPQHF
TRBV24-1	TRBJ2-3	-	few	TGTGCCACCAGTGACCCGGGCAGGGTCACAGATACGCAGTATTTT	CATSDPGRVTDTQYF
TRBV30	TRBJ2-5	-	few	TGTGCCTGGAGCCCCCAAGGAGAGACCCAGTACTTC	CAWSPQGETQYF
TRBV11-2	TRBJ1-5	-	-	TGTGCCAGCAGCCAAGGACAGCTAGAGGGCAATCAGCCCCAGCATTTT	CASSQGQLEGNQPQHF
TRBV30	TRBJ1-2	-	-	TGTGCCTGGACAAGATGGCAGGCTCCCTCCTATGGCTACACCTTC	CAWTRWQAPSYGYTF
TRBV11-1	TRBJ2-1	-	-	TGTGCCAGCAGCCTAGGGGTGAGGGATCGGGATGAGCAGTTCTTC	CASSLGVRDRDEQFF
TRBV29-1	TRBJ2-3	TRBD1	-	TGCAGCGCTGGGACAGGGGTCGTTTCCGATACGCAGTATTTT	CSAGTGVVSDTQYF
TRBV5-5	TRBJ2-7	-	-	TGTGCCAGCAGCCTCGAACTCCCCAGAGGGTCCTACGAGCAGTACTTC	CASSLELPRGSYEQYF
TRBV13	TRBJ2-1	-	few	TGTGCCAGCAGCTTTCGGGCTCTTCTCAATGAGCAGTTCTTC	CASSFRALLNEQFF
TRBV3-1	TRBJ1-1	-	few	TGTGCCAGCAGTCAGGCGGGTAGAACTGAAGCTTTCTTT	CASSQAGRTEAFF
TRBV18	TRBJ2-3	-	-	TGTGCCAGCACACTCGGAGAGCTGAGCACAGATACGCAGTATTTT	CASTLGELSTDTQYF
TRBV7-9	TRBJ1-2	-	many	TGTGCCAGCAGCTTAGCCGGGGGGTCTGGCTACACCTTC	CASSLAGGSGYTF
TRBV29-1	TRBJ1-2	-	few	TGCAGCGTAGCGACGATCGTTGCTCATAACTATGGCTACACCTTC	CSVATIVAHNYGYTF
TRBV5-6	TRBJ1-1	-	-	TGTGCCAGCAGCTTGGAACTGTCGCAGCCTAGGTGGGGGAACACTGAAGCTTTCTTT	CASSLELSQPRWGNTEAFF
TRBV25-1	TRBJ2-1	-	-	TGTGCCAGCACCACCCCGGAGAGTAGCGGTGAGCAGTTCTTC	CASTTPESSGEQFF
TRBV7-9	TRBJ1-1	-	few	TGTGCCAGCAGCTCGCTCCCACTGGGGGGGGGCACTGAAGCTTTCTTT	CASSSLPLGGGTEAFF
TRBV6-2/TRBV6-3	TRBJ2-6	-	few	TGTGCCAGCTGTAAGGCAGGGTCTTCCTCTGGGGCCAACGTCCTGACTTTC	CASCKAGSSSGANVLTF
TRBV5-1	TRBJ2-7	TRBD1	-	TGCGCCAGCAGCTTGGCCAAACTGACAGGGTACGAGCAGTACTTC	CASSLAKLTGYEQYF
TRBV7-9	TRBJ1-2	-	-	TGTGCCAGCAGCTTAAGAGGGAAGGGCTACACCTTC	CASSLRGKGYTF
TRBV18	TRBJ2-7	-	-	TGTGCCAGCTCGCCAGGGGTAGCTGTGGACGAGCAGTACTTC	CASSPGVAVDEQYF
TRBV5-1	TRBJ2-7	TRBD2	few	TGCGCCAGCAGCTTTAGCAGCGGGGGGGCCGGGTACGAGCAGTACTTC	CASSFSSGGAGYEQYF
TRBV7-9	TRBJ2-5	TRBD2	-	TGTGCCAGCAGCTTAGGCCTAGCGGTTTACCAAGAGACCCAGTACTTC	CASSLGLAVYQETQYF
TRBV15	TRBJ2-7	TRBD1	-	TGTGCCACCAGCAGCGGGACAGGAATTCGGTACGAGCAGTACTTC	CATSSGTGIRYEQYF
TRBV5-1	TRBJ1-3	-	few	TGCGCCAGCAGTCCTACCATGTCCGGAAACACCATATATTTT	CASSPTMSGNTIYF
TRBV5-6	TRBJ2-1	-	-	TGTGCCAGCAGCTTGGGAACAGGGAAGGGCAATGAGCAGTTCTTC	CASSLGTGKGNEQFF
TRBV9	TRBJ2-3	-	-	TGTGCCAGCAGCGTAAAGGGGCAAAGTAGCACAGATACGCAGTATTTT	CASSVKGQSSTDTQYF
TRBV6-6	TRBJ2-7	TRBD2	few	TGTGCCAGCAGACAGGGACTAGCGGGAGGAGTAGAGCAGTACTTC	CASRQGLAGGVEQYF
TRBV5-6	TRBJ1-5	-	-	TGTGCCAGCAGCATTAAGGGAGTAGGGATTTATAGCAATCAGCCCCAGCATTTT	CASSIKGVGIYSNQPQHF
TRBV3-1	TRBJ2-3	-	few	TGTGCCAGCAACTCACGGGGCAGCACAGATACGCAGTATTTT	CASNSRGSTDTQYF
TRBV19	TRBJ2-1	TRBD1	few	TGTGCCAGTAGGATGACAGGGGTGCTCAATGAGCAGTTCTTC	CASRMTGVLNEQFF